This entry is about one T cell receptor (beta chain). Antigen unknown. This CDR3 is missing its conserved last phenylalanine or tryptophan, likely due to a read error. This sample stems from a study of cytomegalovirus exposure and HLA in healthy donors. The germline CDR1 and CDR2 sequences are KGHSH and LQKENI. Trimming left V 5 bases short and J 2 bases short, with 13 bases between. The CDR3 is 15 amino acids. The study, taken as a whole, reports: Reports indicated that the classifier achieved high specificity and sensitivity in diagnosing cytomegalovirus status. Prior analysis indicated that the majority of TCR beta V segments exhibited productivity approximately 90% or approximately 30% of the time. A later analysis showed HLA-associated TCR beta chains outstripping equally common others in clonal expansion.

Donors counted as nominally healthy when sampled, yet unrecorded immune exposures were likely. The PCR contained 60 Vbeta and 13 Jbeta primers. TCRdb's table, derived via immunoSEQ multiplex PCR, lists solely in-frame clones and lacks some. This sample has over 95,000 clones, with roughly 80% found just once. Input material: PBMCs. This clonotype originated in a woman between 25 and 40 years old in good health and CMV-seropositive. This chain links TRBV18 with TRBJ1-3; D not resolved. The CDR3 sequence: CASSSNLGPGNTIYL. The CDR3 DNA reads TGTGCCAGCTCATCGAACCTGGGCCCTGGAAACACCATATATCTT.